This T cell receptor beta chain is drawn from a study of shared clonotypes between healthy human individuals. General study points: Memory subsets generally showed lower estimated richness than naive subsets.

This clone was seen only once. The antigen is unknown. Naivety among CD8 cells was defined by CD45RO negativity and positive CCR7 selection, thereby excluding terminally differentiated effector memory CD45RA+ cells. Trimming took 4 bases from V and 2 from J; bases not matched to a gene: 5. Germline V lookup: CDR1 SEHNR, CDR2 FQNEAQ (reference sequence). The length of the CDR3 is 16 residues. Assay execution proceeded at the deep level. Data came from immunoSEQ multiplex PCR; TCRdb stores just in-frame clones and leaves some out. The sample lists about 1.9 million clones, around 95% occurring once. This sequence was found in a man aged 18 to 35 in good health. Some clones in this sample may be carry-over from other donors' samples. The J gene is TRBJ2-2, the V gene TRBV7-9; 9 nucleotides line up with TRBD2. Sequenced material: naive CD8+ T cells from PBMCs. CDR3 sequence reads: CASSSWREGNTGELFF. CDR3 in DNA: TGTGCCAGCAGCTCATGGCGGGAGGGTAACACCGGGGAGCTGTTTTTT.